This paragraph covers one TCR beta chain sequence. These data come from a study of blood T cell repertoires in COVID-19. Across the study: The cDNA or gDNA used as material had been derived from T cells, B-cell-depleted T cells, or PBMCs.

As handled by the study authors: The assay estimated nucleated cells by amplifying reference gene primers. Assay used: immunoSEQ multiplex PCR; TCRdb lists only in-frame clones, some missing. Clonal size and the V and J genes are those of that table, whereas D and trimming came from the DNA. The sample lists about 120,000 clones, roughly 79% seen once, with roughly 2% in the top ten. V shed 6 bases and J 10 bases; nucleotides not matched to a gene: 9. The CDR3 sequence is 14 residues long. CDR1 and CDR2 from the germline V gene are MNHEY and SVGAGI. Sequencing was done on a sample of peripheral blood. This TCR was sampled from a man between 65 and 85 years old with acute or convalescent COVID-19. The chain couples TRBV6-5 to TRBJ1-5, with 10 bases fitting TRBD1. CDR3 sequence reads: CASSPRGQGIPQHF. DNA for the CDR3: TGTGCCAGCAGCCCGAGGGGACAGGGGATACCCCAGCATTTT.